The source of this T cell receptor (beta chain) is a study of T cells in Graves' hyperthyroidism and ophthalmopathy. The CDR3 regions of TCR beta were amplified from RNA transcripts. A set of HTBI primers served as the primers for a first-round RT-PCR of the TCR CDR3. TCRdb reprocessed the multiplex PCR reads with MiXCR, giving one entry per CDR3 protein. The sample contains a few hundred thousand distinct CDR3 sequences, around 46% of which appear only once. This clonotype was seen more than once but under ten times. The receptor comes from a woman between 18 and 30 years old with Graves' hyperthyroidism. The sample comprised peripheral blood or thyroid tissue (not recorded which).

CDR3 coding DNA: TGCAGTGCTAGGTACTCTAGCTCCTACGAGCAGTACTTC. This translates into CSARYSSSYEQYF. V usage is TRBV20-1 and J usage is TRBJ2-7; D gene uncertain. The length of the CDR3 is 13 residues. Per germline, CDR1 DFQATT and CDR2 SNEGSKA (reference sequence). V was cut by 3 bases and J by 0 bases, with 9 bases left in between.